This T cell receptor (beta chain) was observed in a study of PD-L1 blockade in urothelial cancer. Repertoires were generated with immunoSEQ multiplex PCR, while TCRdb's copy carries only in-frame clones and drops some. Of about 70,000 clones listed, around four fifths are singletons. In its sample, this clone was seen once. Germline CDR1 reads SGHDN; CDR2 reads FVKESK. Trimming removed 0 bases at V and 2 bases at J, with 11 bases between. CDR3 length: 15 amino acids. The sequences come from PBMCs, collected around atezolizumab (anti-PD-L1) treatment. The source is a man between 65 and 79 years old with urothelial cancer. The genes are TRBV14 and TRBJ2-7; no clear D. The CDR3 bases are TGTGCCAGCAGCCAAGAGGGCAGGCGAACCTACGAGCAGTACTTC. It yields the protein CASSQEGRRTYEQYF. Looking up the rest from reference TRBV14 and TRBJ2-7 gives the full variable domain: EAGVTQFPSHSVIEKGQTVTLRCDPISGHDNLYWYRRVMGKEIKFLLHFVKESKQDESGMPNNRFLAERTGGTYSTLKVQPAELEDSGVYFCASSQEGRRTYEQYFGPGTRLTVT.